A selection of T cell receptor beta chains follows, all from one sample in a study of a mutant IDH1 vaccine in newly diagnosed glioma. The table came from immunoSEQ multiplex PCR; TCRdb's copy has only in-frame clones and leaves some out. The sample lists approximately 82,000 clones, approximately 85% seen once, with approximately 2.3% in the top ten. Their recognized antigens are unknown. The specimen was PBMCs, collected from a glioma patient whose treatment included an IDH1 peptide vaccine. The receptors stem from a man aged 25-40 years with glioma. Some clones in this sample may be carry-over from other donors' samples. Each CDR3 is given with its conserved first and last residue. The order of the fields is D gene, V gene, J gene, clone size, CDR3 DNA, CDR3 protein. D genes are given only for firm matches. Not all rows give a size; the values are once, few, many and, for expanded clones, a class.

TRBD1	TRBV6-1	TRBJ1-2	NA	TGTGCCAGCAGTGTAAACGTAGGACAGGGGGACTATGGCTACACCTTC	CASSVNVGQGDYGYTF
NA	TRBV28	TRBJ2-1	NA	TGTGCCAGCAGTACCCGCAAGACGTCCTACAATGAGCAGTTCTTC	CASSTRKTSYNEQFF
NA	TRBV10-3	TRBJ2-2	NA	TGTGCCATCAGTGACTCCGAGGGGGAGCTGTTTTTT	CAISDSEGELFF
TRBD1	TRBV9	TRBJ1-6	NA	TGTGCCAGCAGTGTCCGTCAAGGGGAGGCCGGGACAGCGGTAAATAATTCACCCCTCCACTTT	CASSVRQGEAGTAVNNSPLHF
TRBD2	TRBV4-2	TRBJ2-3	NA	TGTGCCAGCAGCCCGACTAGCGGCCCCTTGGCAGATACGCAGTATTTT	CASSPTSGPLADTQYF
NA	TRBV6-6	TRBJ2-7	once	TGTGCCAGCAGCGAAACAGGTCCGGGGGAGCAGTACTTC	CASSETGPGEQYF
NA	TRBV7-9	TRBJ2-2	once	TGTGCCAGCAGCCCTTCCCACACCGGGGAGCTGTTTTTT	CASSPSHTGELFF
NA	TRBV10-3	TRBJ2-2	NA	TGTGCCATCAGTACCACTCAGGGGAACACCGGGGAGCTGTTTTTT	CAISTTQGNTGELFF
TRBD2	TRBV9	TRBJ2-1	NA	TGTGCCAGCAGCGTAGATCGGGGGACTAGCGGCTACAATGAGCAGTTCTTC	CASSVDRGTSGYNEQFF
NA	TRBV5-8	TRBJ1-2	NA	TGTGCCAGCAGCTCACTGATCTATGGCTACACCTTC	CASSSLIYGYTF
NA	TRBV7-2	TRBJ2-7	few	TGTGCCAGCAGCCACGAAGAGGGGCAGTACTTC	CASSHEEGQYF
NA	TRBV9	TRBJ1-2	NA	TGTGCCAGCAGCGTAGAAGGTCTGGGGGCCTATGGCTACACCTTC	CASSVEGLGAYGYTF
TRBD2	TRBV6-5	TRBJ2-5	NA	TGTGCCAGCAGTTCAACCCGACTAGCCTTGAAGTACTTC	CASSSTRLALKYF
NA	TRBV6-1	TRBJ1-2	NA	TGTGCCAGCGATTCCGACAGGAACGGCTACACCTTC	CASDSDRNGYTF
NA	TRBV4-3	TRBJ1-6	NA	TGCGCCAGCAGCCAAGATGCAGGGGACCCGGATTCACCCCTCCACTTT	CASSQDAGDPDSPLHF
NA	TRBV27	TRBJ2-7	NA	TGTGCCAGCAGTTGGGGGGCTTCCTACGAGCAGTACTTC	CASSWGASYEQYF
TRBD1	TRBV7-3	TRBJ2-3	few	TGTGCCAGCAGTCGGGACAGCCGAGATACGCAGTATTTT	CASSRDSRDTQYF
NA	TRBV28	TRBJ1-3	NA	TGTGCCAGCAGTGCCAAGGGGGTCAGCTCTGGAAACACCATATATTTT	CASSAKGVSSGNTIYF
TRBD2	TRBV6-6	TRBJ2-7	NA	TGTGCCAGCAGTTCCCTCAGCGGGAGCGAGCAGTACTTC	CASSSLSGSEQYF
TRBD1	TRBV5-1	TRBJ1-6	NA	TGCGCCAGCAGCCCAGGGACAGGGGGCGCGGTCCTGGCGAATTCACCCCTCCACTTT	CASSPGTGGAVLANSPLHF
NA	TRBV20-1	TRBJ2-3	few	TGCAGGGTGGCCGACACAGATACGCAGTATTTT	CRVADTDTQYF
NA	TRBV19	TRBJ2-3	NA	TGTGCCAGGAGACAGTTACAGAGCGAGCAGTATTTT	CARRQLQSEQYF
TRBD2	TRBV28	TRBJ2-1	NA	TGTGCCAGCAGTTCCCCGGGGGGGAGTGCAGACAATGAGCAGTTCTTC	CASSSPGGSADNEQFF
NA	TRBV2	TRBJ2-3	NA	TGTGCCAGCAGTGATGACTACACGGATACGCAGTATTTT	CASSDDYTDTQYF
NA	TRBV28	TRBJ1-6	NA	TGTGCCAGCAGCGTGACTCGTTCACCCCTCCACTTT	CASSVTRSPLHF
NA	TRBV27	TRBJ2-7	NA	TGTGCCAGCAGCCCTAGGACGGGGAGCTCCTACGAGCAGTACTTC	CASSPRTGSSYEQYF
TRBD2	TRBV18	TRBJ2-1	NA	TGTGCCAGCTCACTGACTAGCGGGAGTGGGAATGAGCAGTTCTTC	CASSLTSGSGNEQFF
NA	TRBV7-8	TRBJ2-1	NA	TGTGCCAGCAGCTCTGTCTTGTGGAACCCTTCTTTCCACAATGAGCAGTTCTTC	CASSSVLWNPSFHNEQFF
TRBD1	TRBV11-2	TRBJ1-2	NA	TGTGCCAGCAGCCCCTGGGGACAGCCCTATGGCTACACCTTC	CASSPWGQPYGYTF
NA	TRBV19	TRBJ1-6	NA	TGTGCCAGTAGTATCAGTGGTGGGAATTCACCCCTCCACTTT	CASSISGGNSPLHF
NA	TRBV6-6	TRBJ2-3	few	TGTGCCAGCAGTAACACAGATACGCAGTATTTT	CASSNTDTQYF
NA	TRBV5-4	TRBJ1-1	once	TGTGCCAGCAGCTTGGGGATTTCTTCCTCTGAAGCTTTCTTT	CASSLGISSSEAFF
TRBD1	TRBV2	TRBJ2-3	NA	TGTGCCAGCAGTGATAGGACAGGGGTTACAGATACGCAGTATTTT	CASSDRTGVTDTQYF